This paragraph reports one T cell receptor beta chain. Its antigen is not identified. TCR beta CDR3 regions were amplified from RNA. Initially, a first-round RT-PCR of the TCR CDR3 employed the HTBI primer set. Using its own MiXCR run on the multiplex PCR reads, TCRdb lists one record per CDR3 protein. This sample yields over 400,000 distinct CDR3 sequences, of which roughly 15% are seen a single time; approximately 13% belongs to the top ten. J lost 0 bases, V lost 6 bases, and 9 bases had no gene match. The CDR3 is 16 amino acids. Germline lookup yields CDR1 ENHRY and CDR2 SYGVKD. This specimen comes from a study of T cells in Graves' hyperthyroidism and ophthalmopathy. Study-wide points: Model output signaled ophthalmopathy a median 6.5 months ahead of onset.

This chain joins TRBV10-3 and TRBJ2-5, with TRBD1 identical over 8 bases. The sequence derives from a man between 18 and 29 years old with Graves' ophthalmopathy. The sample comprised blood. CDR3 sequence (DNA): TGTGCCATCAGGGCCGGGACAGGATGGGACCAAGAGACCCAGTACTTC. This gives the protein CAIRAGTGWDQETQYF.